Listed here are 23 T cell receptor beta chains from one sample, sequenced in a study of T cell clones after liver transplantation. Clones were sequenced by immunoSEQ multiplex PCR, and TCRdb holds only the in-frame ones, with some missing. This table has tens of thousands of clones, roughly 85% appearing once. The material sequenced was CD4+ T cells from blood, taken approximately 45 months after liver transplant. The origin of the receptors is a human patient who received a liver transplant. Some T cells may be graft donor cells.

Comments on this clone: The identical CDR3 is also encoded by other nucleotide sequences in the sample. This rearrangement joins TRBV18 to TRBJ2-3; D is ambiguous. This CDR3 contains 14 residues. The germline gives CDR1 KGHSH, CDR2 LQKENI. Trimming took 1 base from V and 0 from J, leaving 5 bases between them. CDR3 sequence (DNA): TGTGCCAGCTCACCACTGGACAGCACAGATACGCAGTATTTT. This sequence encodes CASSPLDSTDTQYF. Filled out from reference TRBV18 and TRBJ2-3, the complete variable domain reads NAGVMQNPRHLVRRRGQEARLRCSPMKGHSHVYWYRQLPEEGLKFMVYLQKENIIDESGMPKERFSAEFPKEGPSILRIQQVVRGDSAAYFCASSPLDSTDTQYFGPGTRLTVL.

The V call is TRBV30, the J call TRBJ2-4, with a tentative D call TRBD1 (6 bases). Deletions cut 0 bases from V and 0 bases from J, with 12 bases between. CDR1 and CDR2 from the germline V gene are GTSNPN and SVGIG (reference sequence). This CDR3 is 16 amino acids long. The CDR3 DNA follows: TGTGCCTGGAGTGTAAAAGGGACACTAGCCAAAAACATTCAGTACTTC. Its protein product is CAWSVKGTLAKNIQYF. Supplemented by reference TRBV30 and TRBJ2-4, the full variable domain reads SQTIHQWPATLVQPVGSPLSLECTVEGTSNPNLYWYRQAAGRGLQLLFYSVGIGQISSEVPQNLSASRPQDRQFILSSKKLLLSDSGFYLCAWSVKGTLAKNIQYFGAGTRLSVL.

The V and J genes are TRBV2 and TRBJ1-2; TRBD1 matches 9 bases. CDR1 and CDR2 from the germline V gene are SNHLY and FYNNEI. J gave up 9 bases and V 6 bases, and 11 bases lay outside the gene matches. The CDR3 contains 14 residues. Here the CDR3 DNA reads TGTGCCAGCAGCCTTACAGGGGGCGCCGGTCGCTACACCTTC. Translating it yields CASSLTGGAGRYTF.

This rearrangement joins TRBV6-1 to TRBJ2-1; 7 bases line up with TRBD1. The CDR3 is 14 residues long. V shed 7 bases and J 1 base; nucleotides not matched to a gene: 4. CDR1 and CDR2 (germline): MNHNS, SASEGT. This CDR3 is CASNPQGSYNEQFF. DNA for the CDR3: TGTGCCAGCAATCCACAGGGGTCCTACAATGAGCAGTTCTTC.

The chain couples TRBV28 to TRBJ2-2, with no clear D. The CDR3 contains 15 residues. CDR1 is MDHEN, CDR2 SYDVKM, per germline. V lost 2 bases and J lost 5, with 12 bases in between. CDR3 loop: CASSLLPGLTGELFF. Written as DNA, the CDR3 is TGTGCCAGCAGTTTACTGCCGGGCCTTACCGGGGAGCTGTTTTTT.

V usage is TRBV4-1 and J usage is TRBJ1-4; D is ambiguous. The CDR3 has 16 amino acids. V dropped 2 bases and J dropped 6 bases, with 16 bases sitting between them. Germline V lookup: CDR1 MGHRA, CDR2 YSYEKL. The CDR3 is CASSQSVGRLYEKLFF. The CDR3 nucleotides read TGCGCCAGCAGCCAAAGTGTAGGGAGGTTATATGAAAAACTGTTTTTT.

This rearrangement joins TRBV5-1 to TRBJ1-1; 8 bases agree with TRBD1. The CDR3 is made up of 16 amino acids. In germline, CDR1 is SGHRS, CDR2 YFSETQ. With V trimmed by 4 bases and J by 2 bases, 10 bases remained unmatched. CDR3 sequence reads: CASSPSGTGYNTEAFF. CDR3 DNA sequence: TGCGCCAGCAGCCCATCCGGGACAGGTTATAACACTGAAGCTTTCTTT.

The gene calls are TRBV18 and TRBJ1-1; D may be TRBD1 (6 bases). Germline values: CDR1 KGHSH, CDR2 LQKENI. V was trimmed by 5 bases and J by 2 bases, leaving 9 bases between them. This CDR3 comprises 13 residues. The CDR3 sequence: CASSVQGNTEAFF. CDR3 bases: TGTGCCAGCTCAGTACAGGGTAACACTGAAGCTTTCTTT.

This clone was detected a few times. This rearrangement joins TRBV2 to TRBJ1-3; 7 bases fit TRBD1. Looked up from germline, CDR1 is SNHLY and CDR2 is FYNNEI. This CDR3 comprises 17 residues. The V and J ends lost 7 bases and 2 bases, in that order; junction bases with no gene match: 14. CDR3 bases: TGTGCCAGCACGGGTAGACAGGGAGTTGTTACTGGAAACACCATATATTTT. The encoded protein is CASTGRQGVVTGNTIYF. The full variable domain, with the rest looked up from reference TRBV2 and TRBJ1-3, is EPEVTQTPSHQVTQMGQEVILRCVPISNHLYFYWYRQILGQKVEFLVSFYNNEISEKSEIFDDQFSVERPDGSNFTLKIRSTKLEDSAMYFCASTGRQGVVTGNTIYFGEGSWLTVV.

The chain recombines TRBV30 with TRBJ1-3; D call uncertain. Trimming left V 0 bases short and J 0 bases short, with 6 bases between. This CDR3 has 14 residues. Germline assignment: CDR1 GTSNPN and CDR2 SVGIG (reference sequence). Written as DNA, the CDR3 is TGTGCCTGGAGTGTTTTCCTCTCTGGAAACACCATATATTTT. Its protein is CAWSVFLSGNTIYF.

In DNA, the CDR3 is TGTGCCAGCAGGGGCAGGGTTGATTACTCCTACGAGCAGTACTTC. Translation: CASRGRVDYSYEQYF. V and J are TRBV27 and TRBJ2-7, with D maybe TRBD1 (5 bases). Germline V gives CDR1 MNHEY, CDR2 SMNVEV (reference sequence). V lost 6 bases and J 0 bases, leaving 15 bases between the germline ends. The CDR3 runs 15 residues.

The DNA of the CDR3 is TGTGCCAGCAGTGAAGCGCATCCCAGGGGAGGTTATGGCTACACCTTC. It is translated as CASSEAHPRGGYGYTF. V is TRBV6-1 and J is TRBJ1-2, with a possible D match to TRBD1 (6 bases). Germline V gene data show CDR1 as MNHNS and CDR2 as SASEGT. Trimming cost V 0 bases and J 5 bases, with 16 bases left between them. The CDR3 covers 16 residues.

This clone was seen only once. The chain carries TRBV19 and TRBJ1-1; TRBD1 is a possible D gene (6 bases). The CDR3 extends over 13 amino acids. V lost 3 bases and J lost 3, with 8 bases in between. Germline lookup yields CDR1 LNHDA and CDR2 SQIVND (reference sequence). The CDR3 DNA is TGTGCCAGTAGTATCTACAGGGACACTGAAGCTTTCTTT. Protein sequence: CASSIYRDTEAFF. Using reference TRBV19 and TRBJ1-1 for the parts outside the CDR3, the full variable domain is DGGITQSPKYLFRKEGQNVTLSCEQNLNHDAMYWYRQDPGQGLRLIYYSQIVNDFQKGDIAEGYSVSREKKESFPLTVTSAQKNPTAFYLCASSIYRDTEAFFGQGTRLTVV.

V is TRBV19 and J is TRBJ2-5; TRBD2 might be the D (6 bases). Gene TRBJ2-7 matches the end of the DNA better, so the J call may be wrong. The CDR3 consists of 15 residues. Germline V lookup: CDR1 LNHDA, CDR2 SQIVND (reference sequence). This chain's CDR3 is CASSIDFRRGYEQYF. For the CDR3, the DNA is TGTGCCAGTAGTATAGATTTCAGGAGGGGATACGAGCAGTACTTC.

The chain combines TRBV5-1 with TRBJ2-3; weak D call: TRBD1 (6 bases). Germline-derived CDR1 and CDR2 are SGHRS and YFSETQ. This CDR3 spans 17 amino acids. Trimming took 4 bases from V and 3 from J, leaving 21 bases between them. CDR3 nucleotide sequence: TGCGCCAGCAGCCCCGTTAATACAGGGAGTGTAACAGATACGCAGTATTTT. Protein: CASSPVNTGSVTDTQYF. Based on the CDR3 plus reference TRBV5-1 and TRBJ2-3, the full variable domain is KAGVTQTPRYLIKTRGQQVTLSCSPISGHRSVSWYQQTPGQGLQFLFEYFSETQRNKGNFPGRFSGRQFSNSRSEMNVSTLELGDSALYLCASSPVNTGSVTDTQYFGPGTRLTVL.

The chain combines TRBV7-2 with TRBJ1-5, with D maybe TRBD1 (5 bases). CDR3 length equals 14 residues. Germline loops: CDR1 SGHTA, CDR2 FQGNSA. Trimming pared 1 base from V and 2 bases from J, leaving 6 bases between. The CDR3 nucleotides are TGTGCCAGCAGCTTAGTCAGGGGCAATCAGCCCCAGCATTTT. Its protein is CASSLVRGNQPQHF.

This clone was recorded a few times. DNA of the CDR3: TGTGCCAGTAGCATCACAGATACGCAGTATTTT. This encodes CASSITDTQYF. This chain joins TRBV19 and TRBJ2-3; D ambiguous. V dropped 6 bases and J dropped 2 bases, with 3 bases sitting between them. There are 11 residues in the CDR3. The germline CDR1 and CDR2 sequences are LNHDA and SQIVND (reference sequence).

The table lists this clone with a count of one. The J gene is TRBJ1-1, the V gene TRBV7-2; the D gene is possibly TRBD1 (6 bases). V lost 1 base and J 0 bases, leaving 12 bases between the germline ends. Germline CDR1 SGHTA, CDR2 FQGNSA. The CDR3 extends over 16 amino acids. CDR3 bases: TGTGCCAGCAGCTTAGTAGGGGCAGGGGTGAACACTGAAGCTTTCTTT. Its translation is CASSLVGAGVNTEAFF.

V is TRBV5-1 and J is TRBJ2-1; possibly TRBD2 for D (6 bases). The V gene's germline CDR1 is SGHRS and CDR2 YFSETQ. The CDR3 covers 13 residues. V dropped 7 bases and J dropped 8 bases, with 16 bases sitting between them. CDR3 amino acids: CASFGGGGDEQFF. The CDR3 nucleotides are TGCGCCAGCTTTGGGGGAGGCGGGGATGAGCAGTTCTTC.

J is TRBJ2-7 and V is TRBV28; 8 bases line up with TRBD2. The CDR3 extends over 16 amino acids. Looked up from germline, CDR1 is MDHEN and CDR2 is SYDVKM. The junction had 14 bases not matched to a gene; V was cut back by 4 bases and J by 6 bases. For the CDR3, the DNA is TGTGCCAGCAGTTCCCCTCGGGGCGGGGGGCCCGGCGAGCAGTACTTC. It is translated as CASSSPRGGGPGEQYF.

This clone was found once. The rearrangement uses TRBV28 and TRBJ2-7; perhaps TRBD2 as D (5 bases). Per germline, CDR1 MDHEN and CDR2 SYDVKM. V was cut by 5 bases and J by 3 bases, with 17 bases left in between. This CDR3 region has 15 residues. The CDR3 loop is CASSDLTNPRYEQYF. For the CDR3, the DNA is TGTGCCAGCAGTGATTTGACTAACCCTCGCTACGAGCAGTACTTC.

V is TRBV7-2 and J is TRBJ2-1; 7 bases are shared with TRBD2. The CDR3 consists of 16 residues. J gave up 7 bases and V 2 bases, and 11 bases lay outside the gene matches. Germline-derived CDR1 and CDR2 are SGHTA and FQGNSA. The DNA for the CDR3 is TGTGCCAGCAGCTTATCCTGGGGGGGTAGAGTGAATGAGCAGTTCTTC. As protein: CASSLSWGGRVNEQFF. The whole variable domain, filled in from reference TRBV7-2 and TRBJ2-1, reads GAGVSQSPSNKVTEKGKDVELRCDPISGHTALYWYRQSLGQGLEFLIYFQGNSAPDKSGLPSDRFSAERTGGSVSTLTIQRTQQEDSAVYLCASSLSWGGRVNEQFFGPGTRLTVL.

The rearrangement links TRBV6-5 to TRBJ1-2; D not certain. The V gene lost 8 bases and the J gene lost 2 bases, with 15 bases spanning the gap. CDR3 size: 14 residues. CDR1 and CDR2 from the germline V gene are MNHEY and SVGAGI. The CDR3 loop reads CASAPSARNYGYTF. Written as DNA, the CDR3 is TGTGCCAGCGCCCCTAGTGCCCGAAACTATGGCTACACCTTC.